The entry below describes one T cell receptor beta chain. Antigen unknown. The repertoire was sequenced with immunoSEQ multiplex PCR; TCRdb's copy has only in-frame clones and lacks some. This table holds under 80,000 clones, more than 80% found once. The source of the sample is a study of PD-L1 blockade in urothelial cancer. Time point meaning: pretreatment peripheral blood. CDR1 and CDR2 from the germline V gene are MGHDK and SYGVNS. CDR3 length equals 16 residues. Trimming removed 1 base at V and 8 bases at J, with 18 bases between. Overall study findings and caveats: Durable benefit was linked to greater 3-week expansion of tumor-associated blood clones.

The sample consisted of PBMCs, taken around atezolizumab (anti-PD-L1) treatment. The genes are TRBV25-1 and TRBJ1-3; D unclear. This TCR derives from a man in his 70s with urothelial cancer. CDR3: CASSEFNIDYADTIYF. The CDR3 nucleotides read TGTGCCAGCAGTGAATTTAATATCGATTACGCAGACACCATATATTTT.